The rows below give T cell receptor beta chains drawn from one sample of a study of blood T cell repertoires in COVID-19. Repertoires were generated with immunoSEQ multiplex PCR, while TCRdb's copy carries only in-frame clones and drops some. The sample consists of roughly 300,000 clones, 86% of them appearing once. Sequences were obtained from peripheral blood. These receptors were taken from a woman in her twenties or thirties with COVID-19, enrolled during active disease. Each CDR3 is given with its conserved first and last residue. A D gene is named only where the DNA matches it firmly. Clone size is shown for a subset of rows, as once, few, many or a class of expanded clone.

j_call	v_call	clone_size	d_call	cdr3_aa	cdr3_nt
TRBJ2-7	TRBV18	-	-	CASSPDQGFKYEQYF	TGTGCCAGCTCACCGGACCAGGGGTTTAAGTACGAGCAGTACTTC
TRBJ2-7	TRBV24-1	-	-	CATSAWTSSPPMGEQYF	TGTGCCACCAGTGCCTGGACATCTTCCCCACCTATGGGAGAGCAGTACTTC
TRBJ2-1	TRBV29-1	-	-	CSVVDFFLNEQFF	TGCAGCGTTGTAGATTTTTTCCTCAATGAGCAGTTCTTC
TRBJ1-4	TRBV7-9	-	-	CASSLGAVLPRGEKLFF	TGTGCCAGCAGCTTAGGGGCTGTCCTTCCCCGAGGGGAAAAACTGTTTTTT
TRBJ1-1	TRBV11-2	few	-	CASSYNGHYEAFF	TGTGCCAGCAGCTACAATGGACACTATGAAGCTTTCTTT
TRBJ2-2	TRBV2	-	-	CASSSTGPNTGELFF	TGTGCCAGCAGTTCCACAGGGCCGAACACCGGGGAGCTGTTTTTT
TRBJ1-2	TRBV27	-	-	CASRRDTNYGYTF	TGTGCCAGCAGAAGGGACACCAACTATGGCTACACCTTC
TRBJ2-3	TRBV7-7	-	TRBD2	CASSPAGGRADTQYF	TGTGCCAGCAGCCCTGCGGGGGGGAGGGCAGATACGCAGTATTTT
TRBJ1-2	TRBV25-1	-	-	CASSEKGSGQRENTF	TGTGCCAGCAGTGAAAAAGGGAGCGGACAGAGGGAGAACACCTTC
TRBJ2-5	TRBV7-9	-	-	CASSQPRGQETQYF	TGTGCCAGCAGCCAACCACGGGGCCAAGAGACCCAGTACTTC
TRBJ2-3	TRBV5-4	-	-	CASSLDRQPLTDTQYF	TGTGCCAGCAGCTTGGACCGACAGCCACTCACAGATACGCAGTATTTT
TRBJ2-7	TRBV18	-	TRBD2	CASSPGTSGGASTEQYF	TGTGCCAGCTCACCCGGGACTAGCGGGGGGGCGTCGACCGAGCAGTACTTC
TRBJ2-1	TRBV18	once	TRBD1	CASEGQGNEQFF	TGTGCCAGCGAGGGACAGGGAAATGAGCAGTTCTTC
TRBJ1-1	TRBV11-2	-	-	CASSLVGGNTEAFF	TGTGCCAGCAGCTTAGTAGGGGGGAACACTGAAGCTTTCTTT
TRBJ2-1	TRBV12-3/TRBV12-4	once	-	CASSFTGYNEQFF	TGTGCCAGCAGTTTTACAGGGTACAATGAGCAGTTCTTC
TRBJ2-2	TRBV7-9	-	-	CASSLALGRPDTGELFF	TGTGCCAGCAGCTTAGCGCTGGGGCGGCCAGACACCGGGGAGCTGTTTTTT
TRBJ2-3	TRBV4-1	-	TRBD2	CASSQDLRFAGGQFTDTQYF	TGCGCCAGCAGCCAAGATTTACGGTTCGCGGGGGGACAATTCACAGATACGCAGTATTTT
TRBJ2-1	TRBV5-4	-	TRBD2	CASSLVSGGHNEQFF	TGTGCCAGCAGCTTGGTGAGCGGGGGGCACAATGAGCAGTTCTTC
TRBJ2-1	TRBV19	-	TRBD2	CASSRASGGHSYNEQFF	TGTGCCAGTAGTAGGGCTAGCGGGGGCCACTCCTACAATGAGCAGTTCTTC
TRBJ1-2	TRBV19	once	-	CAAVQGPNYGYTF	TGTGCCGCCGTCCAGGGGCCTAACTATGGCTACACCTTC
TRBJ1-6	TRBV27	-	-	CASSLLRSDSPLHF	TGTGCCAGCAGTTTGCTACGGAGTGATTCACCCCTCCACTTT
TRBJ2-5	TRBV6-1	-	-	CASSEVTETPRATQYF	TGTGCCAGCAGTGAAGTGACAGAAACACCAAGAGCGACCCAGTACTTC
TRBJ2-6	TRBV3-1/TRBV3-2	once	-	CASSPTAGQLTGANVLTF	TGTGCCAGCAGCCCCACCGCGGGACAGCTGACTGGGGCCAACGTCCTGACTTTC
TRBJ1-6	TRBV6-1	-	TRBD1	CASSENQGDNSPLHF	TGTGCCAGCAGTGAAAACCAGGGGGATAATTCACCCCTCCACTTT
TRBJ2-3	TRBV6-5	-	-	CASRPDLEGTQYF	TGTGCCAGCAGACCCGACCTCGAGGGAACGCAGTATTTT
TRBJ2-1	TRBV10-2	few	TRBD2	CASTAPTTSGFNNEQFF	TGCGCCAGCACCGCTCCCACGACTAGCGGATTTAACAATGAGCAGTTCTTC
TRBJ2-1	TRBV11-2	-	-	CASSSITQGHYDNEQFF	TGTGCCAGCAGCTCCATTACTCAGGGACATTACGACAATGAGCAGTTCTTC
TRBJ2-7	TRBV27	-	-	CASSLSGGLWAYEQYF	TGTGCCAGCAGTTTATCGGGGGGACTGTGGGCCTACGAGCAGTACTTC
TRBJ2-3	TRBV9	few	TRBD2	CASSVGLADTDTQYF	TGTGCCAGCAGCGTAGGACTAGCGGACACAGATACGCAGTATTTT
TRBJ1-1	TRBV7-9	-	-	CASSFTGIDTEAFF	TGTGCCAGCAGCTTCACAGGGATAGACACTGAAGCTTTCTTT
TRBJ1-6	TRBV3-1/TRBV3-2	few	-	CASSRRGNNSPLHF	TGTGCCAGCAGCCGGAGAGGCAACAATTCACCCCTCCACTTT
TRBJ1-5	TRBV19	-	TRBD1	CAARTGSNQPQHF	TGTGCCGCTCGGACAGGGAGTAATCAGCCCCAGCATTTT
TRBJ1-6	TRBV7-9	few	TRBD1	CASSWGQGNSPLHF	TGTGCCAGCAGCTGGGGACAGGGAAATTCACCCCTCCACTTT
TRBJ1-1	TRBV4-2	-	TRBD1	CASSQGDRAEAFF	TGTGCCAGCAGCCAGGGCGACAGGGCTGAAGCTTTCTTT
TRBJ2-7	TRBV27	once	-	CASSLYGEQYF	TGTGCCAGCAGTTTATACGGGGAGCAGTACTTC
TRBJ2-5	TRBV11-2	once	-	CASSFVTGQETQYF	TGTGCCAGCAGCTTCGTAACCGGCCAAGAGACCCAGTACTTC
TRBJ2-7	TRBV12-3/TRBV12-4	-	-	CASSMTSDRSYF	TGTGCCAGCAGTATGACCTCGGACAGATCGTACTTC
TRBJ2-2	TRBV29-1	-	TRBD2	CSVSSGVTGELFF	TGCAGCGTGTCTAGCGGGGTGACCGGGGAGCTGTTTTTT
TRBJ2-7	TRBV5-1	-	-	CASSLDRLSVGEQYF	TGCGCCAGCAGCTTGGATCGACTGTCGGTAGGCGAGCAGTACTTC
TRBJ2-1	TRBV28	-	-	CASGSPYNEQFF	TGTGCCAGCGGGAGTCCCTACAATGAGCAGTTCTTC
TRBJ2-3	TRBV6-1	-	TRBD1	CASRSTGGTDTQYF	TGTGCCAGCAGATCTACAGGGGGCACAGATACGCAGTATTTT
TRBJ2-2	TRBV28	few	TRBD2	CASRPTSGSTGELFF	TGTGCCAGCAGGCCAACTAGCGGGAGCACCGGGGAGCTGTTTTTT